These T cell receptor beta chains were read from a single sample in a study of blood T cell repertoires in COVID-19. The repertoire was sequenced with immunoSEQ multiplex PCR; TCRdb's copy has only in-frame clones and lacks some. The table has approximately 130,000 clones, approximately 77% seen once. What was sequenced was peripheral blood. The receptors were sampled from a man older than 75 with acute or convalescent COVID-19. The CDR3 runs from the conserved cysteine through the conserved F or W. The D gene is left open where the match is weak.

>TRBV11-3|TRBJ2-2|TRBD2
CASSPGGVNTGELFF
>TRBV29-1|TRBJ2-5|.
CSPNGTTTWTQYF
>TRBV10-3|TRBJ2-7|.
CAISDFGVMDEQYF
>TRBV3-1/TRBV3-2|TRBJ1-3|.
CASSQGGARNTIYF
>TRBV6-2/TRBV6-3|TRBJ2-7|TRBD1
CASSYLPRGTYEQYF
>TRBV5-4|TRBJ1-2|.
CASSLGGANYGYTF
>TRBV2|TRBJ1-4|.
CASRELGTTATNEKLFF
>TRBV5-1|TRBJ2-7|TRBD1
CASSLGQGAPYEQYF
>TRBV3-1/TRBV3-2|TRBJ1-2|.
CASSQRQPYGYTF
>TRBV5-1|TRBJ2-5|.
CASSHDGLYQETQYF
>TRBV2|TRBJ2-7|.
CASSTGRGGYEQYF
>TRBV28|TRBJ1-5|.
CASKSLKGNQPQHF
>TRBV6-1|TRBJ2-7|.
CASSEEGAGRYEQYF
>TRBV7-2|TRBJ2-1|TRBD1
CASSSYYRGRPGEQFF
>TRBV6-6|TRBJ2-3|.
CASMVRSTDTQYF
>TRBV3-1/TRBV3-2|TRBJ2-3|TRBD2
CASSHLAGGRFWAFF
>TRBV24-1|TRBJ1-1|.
CATSDPNPSRAFF
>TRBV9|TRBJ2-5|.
CASSARGGSLETQYF
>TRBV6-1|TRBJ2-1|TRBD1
CASSEWTGTYNEQFF
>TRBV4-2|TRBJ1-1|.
CASSQVPLQSEAFF
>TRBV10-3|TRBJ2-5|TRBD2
CAISRGSGGTQETQYF
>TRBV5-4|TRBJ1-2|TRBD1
CASTLSPGTVNYGYTF